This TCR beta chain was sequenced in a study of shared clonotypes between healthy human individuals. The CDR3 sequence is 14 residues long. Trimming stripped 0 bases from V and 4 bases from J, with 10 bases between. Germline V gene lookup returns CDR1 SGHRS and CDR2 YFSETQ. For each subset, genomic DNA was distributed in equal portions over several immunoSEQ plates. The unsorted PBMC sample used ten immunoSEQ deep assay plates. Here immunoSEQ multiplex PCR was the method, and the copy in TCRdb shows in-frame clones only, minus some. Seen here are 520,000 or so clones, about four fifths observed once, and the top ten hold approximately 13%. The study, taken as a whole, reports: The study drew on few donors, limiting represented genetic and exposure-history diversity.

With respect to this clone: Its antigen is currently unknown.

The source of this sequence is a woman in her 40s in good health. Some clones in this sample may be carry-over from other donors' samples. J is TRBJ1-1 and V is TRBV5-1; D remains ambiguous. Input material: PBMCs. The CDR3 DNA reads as TGCGCCAGCAGCTTGGATGCGCAGTCCACTGAAGCTTTCTTT. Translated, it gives CASSLDAQSTEAFF.